This T cell receptor (beta chain) stems from a study of T cell changes during pregnancy in multiple sclerosis. This clone was observed once. The J segment lost 2 bases and the V segment lost 1 base, leaving 4 bases of the junction unmatched. The CDR3 totals 15 residues. The germline V gene has CDR1 MGHRA and CDR2 YSYEKL. Generated by immunoSEQ multiplex PCR, the TCRdb table keeps only in-frame clones and is missing some. Of about 28,000 clones in the sample, approximately 81% were seen once. The sequence came from a female donor with multiple sclerosis, enrolled in a pregnancy study. The V call is TRBV4-1, the J call TRBJ2-7; 8 positions agree with TRBD1. The source material was CD8+ T cells from peripheral blood mononuclear cells, sampled after pregnancy. This chain's CDR3 is CASSQAGGHPYEQYF. CDR3 in DNA: TGCGCCAGCAGCCAAGCAGGGGGCCATCCCTACGAGCAGTACTTC.